Presented here are 14 T cell receptor beta chains from one specimen sequenced in a study of shared clonotypes between healthy human individuals. This table comes from immunoSEQ multiplex PCR, and its TCRdb copy is limited to in-frame clones, with some not included. The sample has 2 million to 3 million clones, roughly 93% seen once. Sequenced sample: naive CD4+ T cells from PBMCs. Specified subset: CD45RA+ positively selected. Source of these receptors: a man aged 18 to 29 in good health. Some clones in this sample may be carry-over from other donors' samples.

The chain has TRBV6-5 and TRBJ2-2; D gene uncertain. With 2 bases removed from V and 6 bases from J, the gap between germline ends came to 4 bases. The CDR3 is 12 amino acids. Germline values: CDR1 MNHEY, CDR2 SVGAGI. CDR3 sequence reads: CASSYRSGELFF. DNA of the CDR3: TGTGCCAGCAGTTACAGGTCCGGGGAGCTGTTTTTT.

This chain links TRBV21-1 with TRBJ1-2. TRBV21-1 is designated a pseudogene. The CDR3 length is 15 residues. The CDR3 bases are TGTGCCAGCAGCCCACATTGGTCGGGGAACTATGGCTACACCTTC. The encoded protein is CASSPHWSGNYGYTF.

J is TRBJ2-3 and V is TRBV18; TRBD2 matches 15 bases. Germline CDR1 KGHSH, CDR2 LQKENI. There are 20 residues in the CDR3. Germline trimming cut 3 bases from V and 0 bases from J; bases unmatched to any gene: 10. The DNA for the CDR3 is TGTGCCAGCTCACCGCAGTATGGACTAGCGGGAGGGGCTAGCACAGATACGCAGTATTTT. Protein sequence: CASSPQYGLAGGASTDTQYF.

The CDR3 DNA reads TGTGCCAGCTCACCACGGGCTAGCGGGGGTGCCTACAATGAGCAGTTCTTC. Amino acid sequence: CASSPRASGGAYNEQFF. The V and J genes are TRBV18 and TRBJ2-1, with 10 bases that match TRBD2. With 1 base clipped from V and 2 bases from J, the junction kept 5 bases outside the gene matches. The CDR3 runs 17 residues. Germline V gene lookup returns CDR1 KGHSH and CDR2 LQKENI.

V and J are TRBV7-9 and TRBJ2-3; D is uncertain. CDR1 SEHNR and CDR2 FQNEAQ come from the germline V gene (reference sequence). The length of the CDR3 is 17 residues. V lost 1 base and J lost 3, with 17 bases in between. CDR3 protein: CASSLGSNPQRTDTQYF. In DNA form, the CDR3 reads TGTGCCAGCAGCTTAGGATCCAACCCCCAACGAACAGATACGCAGTATTTT.

The chain carries TRBV28 and TRBJ1-4; tentative D call: TRBD1 (5 bases). From germline, CDR1 is MDHEN and CDR2 SYDVKM. Between the trimmed V and J ends, which lost 3 bases and 8 bases, there was a span of 16 bases. The CDR3 runs to 15 residues. CDR3 residues: CASSFRQAEGEKLFF. CDR3 sequence (DNA): TGTGCCAGCAGTTTTCGGCAGGCTGAGGGGGAAAAACTGTTTTTT.

The chain combines TRBV5-4 with TRBJ2-3, with unresolved D. The germline gives CDR1 SGHNT, CDR2 YYREEE (reference sequence). With 4 bases removed from V and 4 bases from J, the gap between germline ends came to 13 bases. This CDR3 comprises 14 residues. The CDR3 nucleotides are TGTGCCAGCAGCAATCGGATGGCGGCAGATACGCAGTATTTT. This translates into CASSNRMAADTQYF. Full variable domain (rest looked up from reference TRBV5-4 and TRBJ2-3): ETGVTQSPTHLIKTRGQQVTLRCSSQSGHNTVSWYQQALGQGPQFIFQYYREEENGRGNFPPRFSGLQFPNYSSELNVNALELDDSALYLCASSNRMAADTQYFGPGTRLTVL.

This chain joins TRBV29-1 and TRBJ2-5; D possibly corresponds to TRBD1 (6 bases). The CDR3 runs to 13 residues. CDR1 SQVTM and CDR2 ANQGSEA come from the germline V gene. Trimming removed 5 bases from V and 0 bases from J, with 10 bases in between. The chain's CDR3 is CSVRAGDQETQYF. CDR3 nucleotides: TGCAGCGTTAGGGCAGGGGACCAAGAGACCCAGTACTTC. The complete variable domain, with remaining parts taken from reference TRBV29-1 and TRBJ2-5, reads SAVISQKPSRDICQRGTSLTIQCQVDSQVTMMFWYRQQPGQSLTLIATANQGSEATYESGFVIDKFPISRPNLTFSTLTVSNMSPEDSSIYLCSVRAGDQETQYFGPGTRLLVL.

The chain carries TRBV5-1 and TRBJ2-1; 7 bases are shared with TRBD1. Germline lookup yields CDR1 SGHRS and CDR2 YFSETQ. The CDR3 has 16 amino acids. The ends lost 2 bases at V and 7 bases at J; junction bases unmatched: 12. The CDR3 DNA reads as TGCGCCAGCAGCTTATATGTAGGGGGCAGGGGGAATGAGCAGTTCTTC. Amino acids: CASSLYVGGRGNEQFF.

The rearrangement uses TRBV4-1 and TRBJ1-2; possible D gene TRBD1, 5 bases. The CDR3 covers 16 residues. V was clipped by 1 base and J by 3 bases, with 15 bases between them. Germline V gene data show CDR1 as MGHRA and CDR2 as YSYEKL. The CDR3 nucleotides read TGCGCCAGCAGCCAAGTGTCCCGGGGCCCGTACTATGGCTACACCTTC. Its protein product is CASSQVSRGPYYGYTF.

With respect to this clone: Other DNA sequences from this sample encode an identical CDR3 as well. The genes are TRBV4-1 and TRBJ2-5; unclear D gene. Trimming removed 1 base at V and 5 bases at J, with 11 bases between. The CDR3 totals 14 residues. In germline, CDR1 is MGHRA, CDR2 YSYEKL. The CDR3 region has the DNA TGCGCCAGCAGCCAAGGCCCAGCCGGCGAGACCCAGTACTTC. Protein sequence: CASSQGPAGETQYF.

The chain couples TRBV27 to TRBJ1-5; maybe TRBD1 (5 bases). There are 17 residues in the CDR3. V gave up 2 bases and J gave up 6 bases, with 20 bases separating them. Germline V lookup: CDR1 MNHEY, CDR2 SMNVEV (reference sequence). The CDR3, as DNA: TGTGCCAGCAGTTTAAGGGGCAGGCCCCTTAGGATTCAGCCCCAGCATTTT. Translating it yields CASSLRGRPLRIQPQHF.

On this clone itself: Other DNA sequences of this sample code for an identical CDR3. The chain combines TRBV18 with TRBJ2-7; no definite D call. CDR3 length: 13 residues. Germline V CDR1 and CDR2: KGHSH, LQKENI. V was clipped by 2 bases and J by 2 bases, with 7 bases between them. The CDR3 reads CASSPTSTYEQYF. The CDR3, as DNA: TGTGCCAGCTCACCAACGTCTACCTACGAGCAGTACTTC.

This clone was recorded once. The chain uses TRBV6-5 and TRBJ2-5, with 7 bases matching TRBD1. CDR3 size: 13 residues. V dropped 4 bases and J dropped 1; count of bases not matched to a gene: 0. CDR1 MNHEY and CDR2 SVGAGI come from the germline V gene. Here the CDR3 DNA reads TGTGCCAGCAGTTGGACAGGCCAAGAGACCCAGTACTTC. Its translation is CASSWTGQETQYF.